This T cell receptor (beta chain) was recorded in a study of shared clonotypes between healthy human individuals. A remark on this clone: The antigen remains undetermined.

Sequenced by immunoSEQ multiplex PCR; TCRdb stores in-frame clones only, minus some. The sample yields about 610,000 clones, around 97% seen once. CDR3 length: 14 residues. Germline V gene data show CDR1 as SGHAT and CDR2 as FQNNGV. Between the trimmed V and J ends, which lost 5 bases and 6 bases, there was a span of 15 bases. Study outcomes and limitations: Represented diversity (both genetic and exposure-history) was limited by the small number of donors. The study's rarefaction showed incomplete sorted-subset sequencing despite large depth. Memory subsets generally showed smaller estimated richness than naive subsets did.

This sequence originates from a young woman in good health. The rearrangement links TRBV11-2 to TRBJ2-3, with a tentative D call TRBD2 (5 bases). The specimen was naive CD4+ T cells sorted from blood. Subset noted: CD45RA+ positively selected. CDR3 coding DNA: TGTGCCAGCAGCCGAGGACTGAAGGTGGATACGCAGTATTTT. Its protein is CASSRGLKVDTQYF.